The clone carrying this T cell receptor (beta chain) came up a few times. The antigen remains undetermined. This sample was taken from a study of pediatric ulcerative colitis. Study as a whole: Six or seven patients showed pancolitis and two showed left-sided colitis.

General study findings and limits: Rectal pinch biopsies may include blood-derived T cells. Substantially fewer templates came from two patients' blood samples.

This was a survey-level run. Profiled with immunoSEQ multiplex PCR; TCRdb holds only in-frame clones, not every one. This sample has about 36,000 clones, with around four fifths found just once. Germline V lookup: CDR1 SNHLY, CDR2 FYNNEI. The CDR3 totals 13 residues. The V gene end was trimmed by 6 bases and the J gene end by 5 bases; junction bases not matched to a gene: 1. One to two pinch biopsies were taken from the rectum during colonoscopy. This clonotype originated in a boy younger than 18 with moderate ulcerative colitis. The source material was gut tissue. The chain employs TRBV2 and TRBJ1-5; 10 bases are shared with TRBD1. The chain's CDR3 is CASRTGGYQPQHF. CDR3 nucleotide sequence: TGTGCCAGCAGGACAGGGGGCTATCAGCCCCAGCATTTT. The full variable domain, with the rest looked up from reference TRBV2 and TRBJ1-5, is EPEVTQTPSHQVTQMGQEVILRCVPISNHLYFYWYRQILGQKVEFLVSFYNNEISEKSEIFDDQFSVERPDGSNFTLKIRSTKLEDSAMYFCASRTGGYQPQHFGDGTRLSIL.